The 27 T cell receptor beta chains in this list originate from one sample, sequenced in a study of CXCR3-negative and CXCR3-positive naive CD8 T cells. No antigen is known for these receptors. All TRB cDNA libraries came from 5' RACE performed with UMI labels. TCRdb reprocessed the 5' RACE reads, with one entry per CDR3 protein and no DNA. The sample totals some 150,000 distinct CDR3 sequences. Whole-study findings and limits: Hydrophobicity was higher for TRB CDR3s found in CXCR3-positive naive cells than in CXCR3-negative naive cells.

Sequencing was performed on naive CXCR3+ CD8+ T cells from blood. Subset: CD45RO-CCR7+CD27+CD95- naive CD8+ T cells expressing CXCR3 (TNR3+). The receptors originated from a human donor in good health. Some clones in this sample may be carry-over from other donors' samples.

V usage is TRBV29-1 and J usage is TRBJ2-6; the D gene TCRdb calls, TRBD2, cannot be checked with no DNA. Per germline, CDR1 SQVTM and CDR2 ANQGSEA. The length of the CDR3 is 17 residues. CDR3 in amino acids: CSEQTSGGFLGANVLTF.

The J gene is TRBJ1-2, the V gene TRBV7-9. The CDR3 totals 14 residues. Per germline, CDR1 SEHNR and CDR2 FQNEAQ (reference sequence). This CDR3 is CASSSISDSEGYTF.

V and J are TRBV4-1 and TRBJ2-5; the D gene TCRdb calls, TRBD2, cannot be checked with no DNA. This CDR3 contains 14 residues. Looked up from germline, CDR1 is MGHRA and CDR2 is YSYEKL. CDR3: CASSQVEGGETQYF.

V and J are TRBV5-1 and TRBJ2-7; TCRdb's D gene call, TRBD2, goes unchecked for lack of DNA. Germline V gene lookup returns CDR1 SGHRS and CDR2 YFSETQ. The CDR3 is 15 amino acids. The CDR3 here is CASSLQRGLRYEQYF. The variable domain in full, with the rest retrieved from reference TRBV5-1 and TRBJ2-7, is KAGVTQTPRYLIKTRGQQVTLSCSPISGHRSVSWYQQTPGQGLQFLFEYFSETQRNKGNFPGRFSGRQFSNSRSEMNVSTLELGDSALYLCASSLQRGLRYEQYFGPGTRLTVT.

The chain is built from TRBV28 and TRBJ2-7; checking the TCRdb D call of TRBD1 is not possible without DNA. Per the germline V gene, CDR1 is MDHEN and CDR2 is SYDVKM. The CDR3 runs 14 residues. CDR3: CASSFRGKDYEQYF.

The rearrangement links TRBV4-1 to TRBJ1-1; TCRdb's D call, TRBD1, is unchecked because there is no DNA. CDR3 length: 14 amino acids. CDR1 MGHRA and CDR2 YSYEKL come from the germline V gene. The CDR3 is CASSQDRTLGPFPF.

The chain couples TRBV14 to TRBJ2-2; no DNA is available, so the TRBD2 call from TCRdb remains unchecked. This CDR3 is 17 amino acids long. The germline V gene encodes CDR1 SGHDN and CDR2 FVKESK. The chain's CDR3 is CASSQDEAQANTGELFF. Supplemented by reference TRBV14 and TRBJ2-2, the full variable domain reads EAGVTQFPSHSVIEKGQTVTLRCDPISGHDNLYWYRRVMGKEIKFLLHFVKESKQDESGMPNNRFLAERTGGTYSTLKVQPAELEDSGVYFCASSQDEAQANTGELFFGEGSRLTVL.

V and J are TRBV7-2 and TRBJ2-7; TCRdb proposes TRBD1, but this gene call is untestable without DNA. From germline, CDR1 is SGHTA and CDR2 FQGNSA. The length of the CDR3 is 15 residues. The CDR3 loop is CASSSPLTSTYEQYF. The full variable domain, its missing parts supplied by reference TRBV7-2 and TRBJ2-7, is GAGVSQSPSNKVTEKGKDVELRCDPISGHTALYWYRQSLGQGLEFLIYFQGNSAPDKSGLPSDRFSAERTGGSVSTLTIQRTQQEDSAVYLCASSSPLTSTYEQYFGPGTRLTVT.

V usage is TRBV27 and J usage is TRBJ2-1; TCRdb's assignment of TRBD1 cannot be checked, as there is no DNA. This CDR3 region has 17 residues. From germline, CDR1 is MNHEY and CDR2 SMNVEV (reference sequence). CDR3 in amino acids: CASSLSGGGPSYNEQFF.

This chain connects TRBV29-1 to TRBJ1-2; TCRdb gives TRBD1 as the D gene, but with no DNA this cannot be confirmed. The CDR3 covers 13 residues. CDR1 is SQVTM, CDR2 ANQGSEA, per germline. This chain's CDR3 is CSVDTTGNYGYTF.

This chain connects TRBV6-5 to TRBJ2-1; the D gene TCRdb calls, TRBD2, cannot be checked with no DNA. The CDR3 extends over 15 amino acids. Germline loops: CDR1 MNHEY, CDR2 SVGAGI. The CDR3 loop reads CASSLSSGSYNEQFF.

The chain recombines TRBV6-2 or TRBV6-3 with TRBJ1-1; the D gene TCRdb calls, TRBD1, cannot be checked with no DNA. Germline V gene lookup returns CDR1 MNHEY and CDR2 SVGEGT. The CDR3 totals 16 residues. CDR3 sequence reads: CASLTGPPFMNTEAFF.

V is TRBV4-2 and J is TRBJ2-7; TCRdb indicates TRBD2, and absent DNA this call remains unverified. CDR3 size: 13 residues. Germline CDR1 reads LGHNA; CDR2 reads YNFKEQ. CDR3 loop: CASGGGTSYEQYF.

The rearrangement links TRBV15 to TRBJ2-7; TCRdb names TRBD2, which stays unverified in the absence of DNA. The CDR3 consists of 13 residues. Germline-derived CDR1 and CDR2 are LNHNV and YYDKDF (reference sequence). CDR3 residues: CATSEGGGDEQYF. Full variable domain (rest looked up from reference TRBV15 and TRBJ2-7): DAMVIQNPRYQVTQFGKPVTLSCSQTLNHNVMYWYQQKSSQAPKLLFHYYDKDFNNEADTPDNFQSRRPNTSFCFLDIRSPGLGDTAMYLCATSEGGGDEQYFGPGTRLTVT.

The chain links TRBV19 to TRBJ1-1; TCRdb's D gene call, TRBD1, goes unchecked for lack of DNA. This CDR3 spans 14 amino acids. Germline CDR1 LNHDA, CDR2 SQIVND (reference sequence). CDR3: CASSIAPGGTEAFF.

V gene TRBV7-3 combines with J gene TRBJ2-1; absent DNA, TCRdb's TRBD2 call cannot be checked. Germline V gene data show CDR1 as SGHTA and CDR2 as FQGTGA. The CDR3 runs 15 residues. CDR3 in amino acids: CASSFSLGDHNEQFF.

The chain carries TRBV9 and TRBJ2-1; the D gene TCRdb calls, TRBD1, cannot be checked with no DNA. This CDR3 has 18 amino acids. CDR1 SGDLS and CDR2 YYNGEE come from the germline V gene. The chain's CDR3 is CASSARRGGTGLYNEQFF. The entire variable domain, with the rest obtained from reference TRBV9 and TRBJ2-1, is as follows: DSGVTQTPKHLITATGQRVTLRCSPRSGDLSVYWYQQSLDQGLQFLIQYYNGEERAKGNILERFSAQQFPDLHSELNLSSLELGDSALYFCASSARRGGTGLYNEQFFGPGTRLTVL.

V and J are TRBV7-6 and TRBJ2-5. Germline V gives CDR1 SGHVS, CDR2 FNYEAQ. CDR3 length: 14 amino acids. CDR3 amino acids: CASSLDGFPETQYF.

V usage is TRBV11-2 and J usage is TRBJ2-3. The CDR3 length is 15 residues. Germline lookup yields CDR1 SGHAT and CDR2 FQNNGV. CDR3 in amino acids: CASSLLMGNTDTQYF.

The chain joins TRBV28 to TRBJ2-5; lacking DNA, the TRBD1 call made by TCRdb goes unchecked. Looked up from germline, CDR1 is MDHEN and CDR2 is SYDVKM. CDR3 length: 14 amino acids. CDR3 protein: CASTTRKGAETQYF. The variable domain in full, completed from reference TRBV28 and TRBJ2-5, reads DVKVTQSSRYLVKRTGEKVFLECVQDMDHENMFWYRQDPGLGLRLIYFSYDVKMKEKGDIPEGYSVSREKKERFSLILESASTNQTSMYLCASTTRKGAETQYFGPGTRLLVL.

The chain couples TRBV24-1 to TRBJ2-5; the D call from TCRdb, TRBD1, cannot be confirmed without DNA. Germline V lookup: CDR1 KGHDR, CDR2 SFDVKD. The CDR3 runs 16 residues. CDR3 protein: CATSDLSGGEQETQYF.

V usage is TRBV4-1 and J usage is TRBJ1-4. Germline V CDR1 and CDR2: MGHRA, YSYEKL. The CDR3 runs to 14 residues. This CDR3 reads CASSQDLADEKLFF.

The rearrangement uses TRBV7-6 and TRBJ1-4; lacking DNA, the TRBD1 call made by TCRdb goes unchecked. CDR1 and CDR2 from the germline V gene are SGHVS and FNYEAQ. The CDR3 contains 16 residues. The CDR3 protein is CASSSRPGPGNEKLFF.

The rearrangement joins TRBV5-1 to TRBJ2-3; with no DNA, the TCRdb D assignment of TRBD2 cannot be verified. Germline lookup yields CDR1 SGHRS and CDR2 YFSETQ. The CDR3 sequence is 16 residues long. CDR3: CASSLRKGGSTDTQYF.

The rearrangement links TRBV9 to TRBJ2-1; the TCRdb D gene call, TRBD1, has no DNA to confirm it. The CDR3 runs to 16 residues. The V gene's germline CDR1 is SGDLS and CDR2 YYNGEE. The CDR3 sequence: CASSVGRQELYNEQFF.

The gene calls are TRBV6-5 and TRBJ2-1. Germline lookup yields CDR1 MNHEY and CDR2 SVGAGI. This CDR3 is 15 amino acids long. The CDR3 sequence is CASSYAGSSYNEQFF.

The chain links TRBV4-2 to TRBJ1-4; absent DNA, TCRdb's TRBD1 call cannot be checked. This CDR3 has 16 residues. The germline V gene encodes CDR1 LGHNA and CDR2 YNFKEQ. This CDR3 reads CASSQDRGTGGEKLFF.